The rows below give T cell receptor beta chains drawn from one sample of a study of T cell responses to AZD1222 COVID-19 vaccine. The protocol was immunoSEQ multiplex PCR, while the TCRdb copy is restricted to in-frame clones and leaves out a portion. The sample shows 150,000 or so clones, 80% to 95% of them seen only once. Sequenced here: peripheral blood, sampled on day 0 of AZD1222 vaccination. The source of these receptors is an adult in good health. Both conserved end residues are trimmed from each CDR3. The D gene is left open where the match is weak.

d_call j_call v_call cdr3_aa
- TRBJ2-7 TRBV3-1/TRBV3-2 ASSPFSYEQY
TRBD2 TRBJ2-7 TRBV30 AWSSRTSGYEQY
- TRBJ1-5 TRBV29-1 SVEGGLGQPQH
- TRBJ2-7 TRBV2 ASMGDRGSYEQY
- TRBJ2-3 TRBV4-1 ASSQGQGWTDTQY
- TRBJ1-1 TRBV5-6 ASSPVDGVKATEAF
TRBD1 TRBJ1-1 TRBV5-4 ASSPGQGVVVTEAF
TRBD2 TRBJ2-1 TRBV6-5 ASRQLAGSYNEQF
TRBD1 TRBJ1-2 TRBV10-3 AISGSVQGATGYT
- TRBJ2-5 TRBV3-1/TRBV3-2 ASSPFIGEETQY
- TRBJ2-7 TRBV5-4 ASSDGGNTYEQY
- TRBJ1-5 TRBV5-8 ASSLVAGYSNQPQH
- TRBJ2-1 TRBV15 ATSRGGKSYNEQF
TRBD1 TRBJ1-3 TRBV7-8 ASSLIVTGGRNTIY
TRBD1 TRBJ2-3 TRBV6-2/TRBV6-3 ASSYSTGATDTQY
- TRBJ1-1 TRBV18 ASSPAGRNTEAF
- TRBJ1-2 TRBV7-2 ASSLAADESGYT
TRBD1 TRBJ2-7 TRBV3-1/TRBV3-2 ASSRRQGTYEQY
- TRBJ2-7 TRBV10-3 AISEGQGKGYEQY
TRBD1 TRBJ1-4 TRBV30 AWSGTGLYEKLF
- TRBJ2-3 TRBV3-1/TRBV3-2 ASSRITDTQY
- TRBJ1-5 TRBV19 ASSIGPRLGNQPQH
- TRBJ1-3 TRBV7-2 ASSLAAGLGNTIY
TRBD1 TRBJ1-4 TRBV4-2 ASSQNRGPNEKLF
TRBD1 TRBJ2-1 TRBV5-4 ASILGGQGVANEQF
- TRBJ1-2 TRBV7-2 ASSPYRAPDGYT
- TRBJ1-2 TRBV19 ASSITLRNYGYT
TRBD2 TRBJ2-3 TRBV9 ASSATSGSTLSTDTQY
TRBD1 TRBJ1-2 TRBV7-9 ASSPNRDRGNYGYT
TRBD1 TRBJ2-7 TRBV6-5 ASRSGQGYEQY
- TRBJ1-4 TRBV28 ASSLKPEKLF
- TRBJ2-5 TRBV7-6 ASSLGRSQETQY
- TRBJ1-4 TRBV5-1 ASSERSEKLF
- TRBJ2-4 TRBV4-1 ASSQGGPRGLAKNIQY
- TRBJ1-2 TRBV28 ASSLYAGIGGYT
TRBD2 TRBJ2-7 TRBV9 ASSPQAGSSYEQY
TRBD1 TRBJ1-2 TRBV3-1/TRBV3-2 ASSLGTGSSHGYT
- TRBJ1-5 TRBV27 ASSDEWGNRAPQH
- TRBJ1-1 TRBV10-3 AISKIFGNTEAF
- TRBJ1-6 TRBV7-8 ASSLIGGSNSPLH
- TRBJ1-3 TRBV7-3 ASSPGRSSGNTIY
- TRBJ2-1 TRBV4-1 ASSKSPGGGNNEQF
- TRBJ1-4 TRBV18 ASLRGTNEKLF
TRBD1 TRBJ2-7 TRBV15 ATSRDLLSDRGYEQY
- TRBJ2-3 TRBV19 ASSTTGSTDTQY
- TRBJ1-2 TRBV5-1 ASPPSTQPQDYGYT
TRBD2 TRBJ2-5 TRBV2 ASSEPSGSAETQY
- TRBJ2-5 TRBV7-8 ASSLAAAAKTQY
- TRBJ1-2 TRBV28 ASTMRVGSDGYT
- TRBJ1-1 TRBV2 ASSELVTSNTEAF
TRBD2 TRBJ2-1 TRBV7-3 ASSLFASGSADEQF
- TRBJ1-4 TRBV7-8 ASSLRRTNEKLF